This T cell receptor (beta chain) was captured by sequencing in a study of blood T cell repertoires in COVID-19. This CDR3 contains 14 residues. V was pared by 0 bases and J by 7 bases, with 10 bases between. Germline V gene data show CDR1 as LGHNA and CDR2 as YSLEER. Study processing details: Reference gene primer amplification gave nucleated cell count estimates. Only in-frame clones appear in the TCRdb table, and some are missing; sequencing was by immunoSEQ multiplex PCR. For V, J and clone size, that table is used; D and trimming come from the DNA. The sample has fewer than 350,000 clones; 80% to 95% are singletons.

Input material: peripheral blood. This sequence was found in a woman younger than 45 with COVID-19, enrolled during active disease. V and J are TRBV4-3 and TRBJ1-5, with D unclear. CDR3 nucleotide sequence: TGCGCCAGCAGCCAAGATAGCACTCGCCAGCCCCAGCATTTT. Protein sequence: CASSQDSTRQPQHF.